Reported below is one T cell receptor (beta chain). These data originate in a study of blood T cell repertoires in COVID-19. Study background: The samples span acute and convalescent COVID-19 from the United States, Italy and Spain.

The CDR3 extends over 12 amino acids. Germline V gives CDR1 LGHDT, CDR2 YNNKEL (reference sequence). V gave up 7 bases and J gave up 6 bases, with 13 bases separating them. Sequencing used immunoSEQ multiplex PCR; TCRdb keeps in-frame clones, though not all of them. The sample carries tens of thousands of clones, approximately 86% recorded once. Patients in Seattle were enrolled during active infection, then followed longitudinally. V usage is TRBV3-1 (or the pseudogene TRBV3-2) and J usage is TRBJ2-7; possible D gene TRBD2, 6 bases. The origin of this receptor is a middle-aged man with COVID-19, enrolled during active disease. The sequencing input was peripheral blood. CDR3 nucleotides: TGTGCCAGCAACCAGGCGGGGATCGAGCAGTACTTC. Its protein product is CASNQAGIEQYF.